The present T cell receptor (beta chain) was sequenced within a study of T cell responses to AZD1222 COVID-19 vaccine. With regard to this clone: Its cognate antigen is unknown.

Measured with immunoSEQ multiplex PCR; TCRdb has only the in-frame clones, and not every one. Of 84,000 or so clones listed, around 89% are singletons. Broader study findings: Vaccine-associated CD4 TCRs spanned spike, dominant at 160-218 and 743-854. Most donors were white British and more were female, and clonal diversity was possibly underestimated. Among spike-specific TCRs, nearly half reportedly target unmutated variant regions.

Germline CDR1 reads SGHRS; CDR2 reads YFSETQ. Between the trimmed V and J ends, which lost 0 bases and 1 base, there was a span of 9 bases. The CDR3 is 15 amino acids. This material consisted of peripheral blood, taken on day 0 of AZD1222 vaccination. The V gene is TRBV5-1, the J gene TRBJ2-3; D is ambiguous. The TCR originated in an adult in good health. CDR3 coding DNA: TGCGCCAGCAGCTTGGCCGCAGGTGGCACAGATACGCAGTATTTT. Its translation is CASSLAAGGTDTQYF.